These 8 T cell receptor beta chains came from one sample sequenced in a study of tumor-infiltrating lymphocytes in primary liver carcinoma. Blood RNA was derived from unsorted whole blood, and germline DNA was extracted too. With around 450 ng total RNA as template and a constant-region primer, TCR beta cDNA was made. Researchers made the TCR beta libraries by running three nested multiplex PCR rounds with slightly modified ARM-PCR. With TRBV1-TRBV30 forward primers and a C-beta reverse primer, the first two PCR rounds were run for about 10 cycles each. TCRdb recomputed calls from the multiplex PCR reads with MiXCR, one row per CDR3 protein. Here the sample spans roughly 180,000 distinct CDR3 sequences, 50% to 75% being singletons. The material sequenced was peripheral blood. These receptors were taken from a man in his forties with primary liver carcinoma and hepatitis B virus infection.

The V gene is TRBV12-3 or TRBV12-4, the J gene TRBJ2-3, with unresolved D. The ends were cut back, 7 bases at V and 0 bases at J, with 11 bases in the middle. There are 14 residues in the CDR3. The CDR3 DNA sequence: TGTGCCAGCAATTTTCTTACTAGCACAGATACGCAGTATTTT. Translation gives CASNFLTSTDTQYF.

Points on this clonotype: A much larger clone sits a single nucleotide away, making a read error possible. The rearrangement links TRBV6-5 to TRBJ2-5, with D perhaps TRBD1 or TRBD2 (5 bases each). Germline-derived CDR1 and CDR2 are MNHEY and SVGAGI. Trimming left V 7 bases short and J 2 bases short, with 14 bases between. The CDR3 covers 14 residues. This CDR3 reads CASNPGTVQETQYF. CDR3 in DNA: TGTGCCAGCAATCCCGGGACGGTACAAGAGACCCAGTACTTC.

This clonotype was detected only a few times. The V and J genes are TRBV29-1 and TRBJ1-1; D gene uncertain. V was pared by 3 bases and J by 7 bases, with 9 bases between. CDR3 length: 11 residues. Germline assignment: CDR1 SQVTM and CDR2 ANQGSEA. The CDR3 is CSVEPADEAFF. In nucleotides, the CDR3 is TGCAGCGTTGAGCCGGCCGATGAAGCTTTCTTT.

This chain connects TRBV11-2 to TRBJ2-5; D gene uncertain. The CDR3 is 13 amino acids. Trimming cost V 4 bases and J 4 bases, with 10 bases left between them. CDR1 SGHAT and CDR2 FQNNGV come from the germline V gene. CDR3 protein: CASSSARRETQYF. The CDR3 nucleotides read TGTGCCAGCAGCTCGGCGCGACGAGAGACCCAGTACTTC.

V gene TRBV11-2 combines with J gene TRBJ2-5, with D maybe TRBD2 (6 bases). From germline, CDR1 is SGHAT and CDR2 FQNNGV. This CDR3 contains 15 residues. Trimming cost V 5 bases and J 5 bases, with 18 bases left between them. The DNA for the CDR3 is TGTGCCAGCAGCCGAAACCAGGGACTGGGGGAGACCCAGTACTTC. Translating it yields CASSRNQGLGETQYF.

This clonotype was observed a few times. V is TRBV6-5 and J is TRBJ1-2, with a possible D match to TRBD1 (5 bases). This CDR3 is built from 14 residues. V lost 6 bases, J lost 8 bases, and 19 bases lay in between. Germline V gives CDR1 MNHEY, CDR2 SVGAGI. CDR3 nucleotides: TGTGCCAGCAGCACCGAGACAGTGGCCGACGGCTACACCTTC. This translates into CASSTETVADGYTF.

The chain is built from TRBV30 and TRBJ2-7; the match to TRBD1 covers 9 bases. The CDR3 sequence is 16 residues long. V dropped 0 bases and J dropped 5; count of bases not matched to a gene: 11. Germline-derived CDR1 and CDR2 are GTSNPN and SVGIG (reference sequence). The CDR3 region is CAWSVDFGQGTHEQYF. Here the CDR3 DNA reads TGTGCCTGGAGTGTAGACTTTGGACAGGGGACCCACGAGCAGTACTTC.

This clonotype turned up a few times. The chain recombines TRBV6-5 with TRBJ2-1, with D possibly being TRBD2 (5 bases). Germline CDR1 is MNHEY and CDR2 is SVGAGI. Trimming took off 6 bases at V and 4 bases at J, with 10 bases between the two ends. The CDR3 spans 13 residues. The CDR3 nucleotides are TGTGCCAGCAGCTCTACTAGATACAATGAGCAGTTCTTC. It codes for CASSSTRYNEQFF.